Shown below are 30 T cell receptor beta chains from a single sample sequenced in a study of CD8 T cells in ankylosing spondylitis. Study-wide results and limits: Apparently characteristic of ankylosing spondylitis blood was a TCR beta motif (under ten highly homologous variants).

Their specific antigens are unknown. A single record per CDR3 protein comes from TCRdb applying MiXCR to the 5' RACE reads. The data show about 220,000 distinct CDR3 sequences, more than 5.5% seen once. The sample comprised blood, either unsorted or a sorted T cell fraction (not recorded which). The receptors derive from a male donor with ankylosing spondylitis.

The rearrangement joins TRBV4-3 to TRBJ2-4; D is unclear. V lost 4 bases and J lost 9, with 13 bases in between. Germline-derived CDR1 and CDR2 are LGHNA and YSLEER. The CDR3 extends over 13 amino acids. CDR3: CASSLGKAGIQYF. As DNA, the CDR3 is TGCGCCAGCAGCCTTGGTAAGGCAGGCATTCAGTACTTC.

Worth noting for this clonotype: A much larger clonotype is one base distant, so this may be a read error. V is TRBV28 and J is TRBJ1-2; D is undetermined. The germline V gene has CDR1 MDHEN and CDR2 SYDVKM. The CDR3 has 14 residues. DNA for the CDR3: TGTGCCTGCAGTTCGGCGAGGGATAAGGAAGGCTACACCTTC. This sequence encodes CACSSARDKEGYTF.

The sample holds many counts of this clonotype. The rearrangement links TRBV27 to TRBJ2-7; D remains ambiguous. Germline V CDR1 and CDR2: MNHEY, SMNVEV (reference sequence). V lost 4 bases, J lost 3 bases, and 10 bases lay in between. This CDR3 has 13 residues. The CDR3 sequence: CASSYTGDYEQYF. The DNA of the CDR3 is TGTGCCAGCAGTTACACTGGCGACTACGAGCAGTACTTC.

This clonotype was seen many times. The V call is TRBV10-2, the J call TRBJ1-1; tentative D call: TRBD1 (6 bases). V was cut by 7 bases and J by 7 bases, with 16 bases left in between. Germline V lookup: CDR1 WSHSY, CDR2 SAAADI. The CDR3 is 13 residues long. The CDR3 DNA is TGCGCCAGCACCCCGGGGGGGGCATATGAAGCTTTCTTT. It yields the protein CASTPGGAYEAFF.

This clonotype showed up many times. The V and J genes are TRBV9 and TRBJ1-1, with 10 bases lining up with TRBD1. J was trimmed by 6 bases and V by 3 bases; bases with no gene match: 8. The length of the CDR3 is 15 residues. Germline V lookup: CDR1 SGDLS, CDR2 YYNGEE. The CDR3 loop reads CASSAGTGVLSEAFF. The CDR3 coding sequence is TGTGCCAGCAGCGCCGGGACAGGGGTCCTCTCTGAAGCTTTCTTT.

Of note for this clonotype: Being one base from a much bigger clone, this may be a read error. Because the CDR3 is missing its conserved closing phenylalanine or tryptophan, this is likely a read error. It is unclear where the CDR3 begins or ends on the DNA, so no DNA is shown, and the CDR3 is as TCRdb lists it. V gene TRBV21-1 combines with J gene TRBJ2-5; the table's D call, TRBD2, was not checked against the DNA. TRBV21-1 is labeled a pseudogene. The CDR3 extends over 15 residues, inclusive of both ends. The CDR3 loop reads CASSKGGGRRETQYL.

In this sample, this clonotype turned up many times. The chain is built from TRBV20-1 and TRBJ2-1; D is unclear. The CDR3 runs 11 residues. CDR1 is DFQATT, CDR2 SNEGSKA, per germline (reference sequence). This chain's CDR3 is CSRVVGNEQFF. In nucleotides, the CDR3 is TGCAGCCGGGTGGTAGGCAATGAGCAGTTCTTC.

The chain uses TRBV14 and TRBJ2-3; a weak D match, TRBD1 (5 bases). V lost 4 bases to trimming and J lost 0 bases, with 14 bases between them. The CDR3 length is 16 residues. Germline CDR1 is SGHDN and CDR2 is FVKESK. In DNA, the CDR3 is TGTGCCAGCAGCCGGGGCACAGCTTTTAGCACAGATACGCAGTATTTT. As protein: CASSRGTAFSTDTQYF.

At least ten counts were recorded for this clonotype. V usage is TRBV7-6 and J usage is TRBJ2-7; D not certain. The length of the CDR3 is 14 residues. Trimming pared 0 bases from V and 7 bases from J, leaving 13 bases between. The germline gives CDR1 SGHVS, CDR2 FNYEAQ. In nucleotides, the CDR3 is TGTGCCAGCAGCTTAGCTTTAGGGTTTGGGGAGCAGTACTTC. This gives the protein CASSLALGFGEQYF.

Many counts were recorded for this clonotype. The rearrangement links TRBV12-3 or TRBV12-4 to TRBJ1-5; D gene uncertain. The CDR3 has 13 amino acids. Trimming removed 4 bases at V and 4 bases at J, with 8 bases between. CDR3 DNA sequence: TGTGCCAGCAGTTACGGAGTAAATCAGCCCCAGCATTTT. Its translation: CASSYGVNQPQHF.

This clonotype was recorded at least ten times. The chain is built from TRBV11-2 and TRBJ2-3; 11 bases match TRBD2. This CDR3 comprises 16 residues. V lost 5 bases and J lost 4; bases outside the gene matches: 8. Germline lookup yields CDR1 SGHAT and CDR2 FQNNGV. The CDR3 protein is CASSLIAGGLPDTQYF. DNA of the CDR3: TGTGCCAGCAGCCTGATAGCGGGGGGGCTCCCAGATACGCAGTATTTT.

This clonotype was counted many times. The chain links TRBV7-9 to TRBJ1-4; D uncertain. CDR1 and CDR2 from the germline V gene are SEHNR and FQNEAQ (reference sequence). The V end was cut by 10 bases, the J end by 6 bases, with 15 bases between. The CDR3 has 13 amino acids. CDR3 in amino acids: CATARWTDEKLFF. The CDR3 DNA sequence: TGTGCCACTGCAAGGTGGACGGATGAAAAACTGTTTTTT.

This CDR3 is CASSRAGTRYSNQPQHF. The CDR3 DNA reads TGTGCCAGCAGCCGAGCAGGGACGCGTTATAGCAATCAGCCCCAGCATTTT. The rearrangement links TRBV6-1 to TRBJ1-5; TRBD1 might be the D (5 bases). This CDR3 contains 17 residues. Trimming took off 6 bases at V and 0 bases at J, with 18 bases between the two ends. Germline V gene sequence: CDR1 MNHNS, CDR2 SASEGT.

This clonotype was seen only a few times. V is TRBV23-1 and J is TRBJ2-7; D unclear. TRBV23-1 is filed as an ORF, its function uncertain. This CDR3 region has 12 residues. The V end was cut by 7 bases, the J end by 3 bases, with 10 bases between. CDR3 loop: CASTVVNYEQYF. In DNA, the CDR3 is TGCGCCAGCACGGTGGTAAACTACGAGCAGTACTTC.

J is TRBJ2-3 and V is TRBV7-2, with 7 positions matching TRBD1. V was pared by 3 bases and J by 5 bases, with 5 bases of the junction left unmatched. CDR3 size: 14 residues. Germline assignment: CDR1 SGHTA and CDR2 FQGNSA. CDR3 nucleotides: TGTGCCAGCAGCTTGACAGGGCCCAAAGATACGCAGTATTTT. Protein product: CASSLTGPKDTQYF.

This clonotype was detected ten times or more. The chain has TRBV6-2 or TRBV6-3 and TRBJ1-2, with 7 bases that match TRBD1. CDR1 is MNHEY, CDR2 SVGEGT, per germline. The CDR3 is made up of 14 amino acids. The junction had 10 bases not matched to a gene; V was cut back by 6 bases and J by 6 bases. CDR3 amino acids: CASSQGQRIDGYTF. CDR3 DNA: TGTGCCAGCAGCCAGGGACAGAGAATCGATGGCTACACCTTC.

This clonotype has at least ten counts. This rearrangement joins TRBV24-1 to TRBJ2-1; D unresolved. Trimming took 2 bases from V and 0 from J, leaving 10 bases between them. CDR3 length: 16 amino acids. Germline V gene sequence: CDR1 KGHDR, CDR2 SFDVKD. CDR3 loop: CATSDSTASSYNEQFF. The CDR3 nucleotides are TGTGCCACCAGTGATTCGACGGCAAGCTCCTACAATGAGCAGTTCTTC.

Ten or more counts support this clonotype. CDR3 sequence (DNA): TGCAGCGGGAAGACAGGGAGCTCCTACGAGCAGTACTTC. Translated, it gives CSGKTGSSYEQYF. The V call is TRBV29-1, the J call TRBJ2-7; TRBD1 agrees at 7 bases. The CDR3 has 13 amino acids. J gave up 0 bases and V 7 bases, and 6 bases lay outside the gene matches. Germline V gene lookup returns CDR1 SQVTM and CDR2 ANQGSEA.

This clonotype was counted at least ten times. The chain employs TRBV6-4 and TRBJ2-3, with 9 positions matching TRBD1. Germline assignment: CDR1 MRHNA and CDR2 SNTAGT. The CDR3 consists of 14 residues. After removal of 7 bases from V and 6 bases from J, the junction contained 8 bases not matched to a gene. The CDR3 DNA follows: TGTGCCAGCAAGAACTGGACAGGGGCCGATACGCAGTATTTT. Translated, it gives CASKNWTGADTQYF.

This clonotype was recorded many times. This chain joins TRBV3-1 and TRBJ2-1; D is perhaps TRBD1 or TRBD2 (5 bases each). The V gene lost 0 bases and the J gene lost 15 bases, with 15 bases spanning the gap. CDR1 LGHDT and CDR2 YNNKEL come from the germline V gene (reference sequence). The length of the CDR3 is 13 residues. The CDR3 DNA is TGTGCCAGCAGCCAAGATCTAGGGGACGACCCGTTCTTC. It translates to CASSQDLGDDPFF.

This clonotype showed up just a few times. The rearrangement joins TRBV12-3 or TRBV12-4 to TRBJ2-1; tentative D call: TRBD1 (5 bases). CDR3 size: 15 residues. The germline V and J ends were trimmed by 6 bases and 1 base, with 13 bases remaining between them. CDR3 sequence (DNA): TGTGCCAGCAGGTTCACAGGTTCTTCCTACAATGAGCAGTTCTTC. It yields the protein CASRFTGSSYNEQFF.

This clonotype was recorded at least ten times. The chain carries TRBV27 and TRBJ2-1; D gene ambiguous. The CDR3 spans 15 residues. V was clipped by 5 bases and J by 0 bases, with 11 bases between them. Germline values: CDR1 MNHEY, CDR2 SMNVEV (reference sequence). CDR3 bases: TGTGCCAGCAGTCCTACGGCGAGCTCCTACAATGAGCAGTTCTTC. The encoded protein is CASSPTASSYNEQFF.

Many counts were recorded for this clonotype. The chain uses TRBV20-1 and TRBJ1-2; 8 bases fit TRBD1. This CDR3 is 11 amino acids long. In germline, CDR1 is DFQATT, CDR2 SNEGSKA (reference sequence). Unmatched junction bases numbered 5, after V lost 6 bases and J lost 8 bases. The CDR3 nucleotides are TGCAGTGCCATCGGACAGGGCGGCTACACCTTC. Protein: CSAIGQGGYTF.

This clonotype has ten or more counts. CDR3: CASSLPGQYEQYF. The CDR3 bases are TGTGCCAGCAGTTTACCGGGACAGTACGAGCAGTACTTC. The chain has TRBV27 and TRBJ2-7, with 7 positions matching TRBD1. This CDR3 contains 13 residues. With 2 bases clipped from V and 4 bases from J, the junction kept 2 bases outside the gene matches. CDR1 MNHEY and CDR2 SMNVEV come from the germline V gene (reference sequence).

At least ten counts were recorded for this clonotype. This chain connects TRBV6-2 or TRBV6-3 to TRBJ2-2; unclear D gene. Trimming cost V 7 bases and J 3 bases, with 12 bases left between them. The CDR3 runs to 14 residues. CDR1 and CDR2 (germline): MNHEY, SVGEGT. The CDR3, as DNA: TGTGCCAGCACCACCGGACGGTACACCGGGGAGCTGTTTTTT. Its protein is CASTTGRYTGELFF.

This clonotype was counted many times. The chain combines TRBV12-3 or TRBV12-4 with TRBJ1-5, with unresolved D. The CDR3 loop spans 12 amino acids. V gave up 4 bases and J gave up 6 bases, with 7 bases separating them. This CDR3 is CASSSYSQPQHF. In DNA form, the CDR3 reads TGTGCCAGCAGTTCGTATTCTCAGCCCCAGCATTTT.

This clonotype was seen repeatedly, ten times or more. J is TRBJ2-7 and V is TRBV4-1, with TRBD1 matching over 7 bases. CDR1 and CDR2 from the germline V gene are MGHRA and YSYEKL. V trimming: 1 base; J trimming: 7 bases; junction bases outside the gene matches: 19. CDR3 size: 18 residues. The CDR3 is CASSQGDSASNVGLEQYF. In nucleotides, the CDR3 is TGCGCCAGCAGCCAAGGGGACAGTGCGAGTAATGTTGGTTTAGAGCAGTACTTC.

This rearrangement joins TRBV20-1 to TRBJ1-1, with D unclear. V gave up 1 base and J gave up 1 base, with 13 bases separating them. Looked up from germline, CDR1 is DFQATT and CDR2 is SNEGSKA (reference sequence). The CDR3 totals 15 residues. CDR3 protein: CSARGPVRSNTEAFF. The CDR3 DNA sequence: TGCAGTGCTAGAGGCCCTGTACGCTCGAACACTGAAGCTTTCTTT.

This clonotype showed up many times. V is TRBV27 and J is TRBJ2-2; D uncertain. Trimming cost V 5 bases and J 3 bases, with 10 bases left between them. The CDR3 length is 14 residues. From germline, CDR1 is MNHEY and CDR2 SMNVEV (reference sequence). For the CDR3, the DNA is TGTGCCAGCAGTCCGTACTACGACACCGGGGAGCTGTTTTTT. Encoded protein: CASSPYYDTGELFF.

This clonotype was observed a handful of times. The genes are TRBV12-3 or TRBV12-4 and TRBJ1-1, with 8 bases that match TRBD1. There are 15 residues in the CDR3. V gave up 1 base and J gave up 8 bases; unmatched junction bases: 9. The CDR3 DNA is TGTGCCAGCAGTTTAGTTGCGAACACAGGGGGGGAAGCTTTCTTT. Translation: CASSLVANTGGEAFF.